This T cell receptor beta chain was identified during a study of blood T cell repertoires in COVID-19. Study-level information: The cDNA or gDNA used as material had been derived from T cells, B-cell-depleted T cells, or PBMCs.

Measured with immunoSEQ multiplex PCR; TCRdb has only the in-frame clones, and not every one. The sample lists some 270,000 clones, around 81% occurring once. From germline, CDR1 is SEHNR and CDR2 FQNEAQ (reference sequence). V gave up 5 bases and J gave up 9 bases, with 14 bases separating them. This CDR3 has 13 amino acids. This TCR was recovered from a person between 65 and 80 years old with COVID-19, enrolled during active disease. The chain combines TRBV7-9 with TRBJ2-1; no firm D call. The sample comprised peripheral blood. CDR3 DNA: TGTGCCAGCAGCCCCCACTCGGGTCGTGAGCAGTTCTTC. Translating it yields CASSPHSGREQFF.